The T cell receptor beta chain under discussion was sequenced for a study of T cell responses to AZD1222 COVID-19 vaccine. Study-level information: Recipients boosted at about 4 weeks or about 12 weeks are pooled. General study results and limits: Baseline testing showed seropositivity in only six AZD1222 recipients.

Germline lookup yields CDR1 SGDLS and CDR2 YYNGEE. CDR3 length: 14 residues. The V and J ends lost 6 bases and 3 bases, in that order; junction bases with no gene match: 7. Points on this clone: Its antigen is not identified.

TCRdb keeps only in-frame clones here, not all; method: immunoSEQ multiplex PCR. Among around 110,000 clones listed, about nine tenths were seen once. V is TRBV9 and J is TRBJ1-1; 8 bases map to TRBD1. The specimen comprised peripheral blood, sampled on day 0 of AZD1222 vaccination. The sequence was collected from an adult in good health. CDR3 sequence (DNA): TGTGCCAGCACCAGGGGGCTAGGGTACACTGAAGCTTTCTTT. It yields the protein CASTRGLGYTEAFF. Full variable domain (outside the CDR3, taken from reference TRBV9 and TRBJ1-1): DSGVTQTPKHLITATGQRVTLRCSPRSGDLSVYWYQQSLDQGLQFLIQYYNGEERAKGNILERFSAQQFPDLHSELNLSSLELGDSALYFCASTRGLGYTEAFFGQGTRLTVV.